This T cell receptor (beta chain) was profiled in a study of shared clonotypes between healthy human individuals. CDR1 is MGHDK, CDR2 SYGVNS, per germline. The V gene lost 6 bases and the J gene lost 10 bases, with 10 bases spanning the gap. CDR3 length: 11 residues. The table came from immunoSEQ multiplex PCR; TCRdb's copy has only in-frame clones and leaves some out. The data hold roughly 1.5 million clones, with 98% observed a single time. Concerning this clone: What it binds is not known.

General study points: Exclusively blood specimens were collected; tissue repertoires likely differ.

Sequenced: naive CD4+ T cells sorted from blood. The subset is: CD45RA+ positively selected. This chain uses TRBV25-1 with TRBJ2-1; D possibly matches TRBD1 or TRBD2 (5 bases each). This sequence originates from a man aged 30 to 39 in good health. CDR3 protein: CASSHRDEQFF. Here the CDR3 DNA reads TGTGCCAGCAGCCACCGGGACGAGCAGTTCTTC.